Shown below are 19 T cell receptor beta chains from a single sample sequenced in a study of control samples from healthy donors and cancer patients. Clones were read by immunoSEQ multiplex PCR, and TCRdb kept only the in-frame ones, dropping some. The table has fewer than 200,000 clones, 70% to 90% seen once. The sample comprised blood. The receptors shown here come from a woman in her twenties or thirties in good health.

The gene calls are TRBV3-1 (or the pseudogene TRBV3-2) and TRBJ2-2; TRBD1 is a possible D gene (6 bases). Germline CDR1 and CDR2: LGHDT and YNNKEL (reference sequence). Trimming shortened V by 0 bases and J by 3 bases, and 14 bases separated the two germline ends. The length of the CDR3 is 17 residues. Here the CDR3 reads CASSQEGWGPHTGELFF. CDR3 bases: TGTGCCAGCAGCCAAGAAGGCTGGGGGCCTCACACCGGGGAGCTGTTTTTT.

In regard to this clone: Other DNA sequences in the same sample also yield this CDR3. V and J are TRBV21-1 and TRBJ2-7; the D segment call TRBD2 is taken from the table without a DNA check. TRBV21-1 is marked as a pseudogene. The CDR3 loop spans 15 amino acids. The CDR3 reads CASSKGDSSSYEQYF. The CDR3 coding sequence is TGTGCCAGCAGCAAGGGGGACTCCAGCTCCTACGAGCAGTACTTC.

The chain combines TRBV5-4 with TRBJ1-1; 7 nucleotides match TRBD1. The ends lost 2 bases at V and 0 bases at J; junction bases unmatched: 4. This CDR3 is built from 15 residues. Germline CDR1 SGHNT, CDR2 YYREEE (reference sequence). The CDR3 reads CASSLRDRMNTEAFF. The DNA for the CDR3 is TGTGCCAGCAGCTTAAGGGACAGAATGAACACTGAAGCTTTCTTT.

This chain uses TRBV5-1 with TRBJ2-1; 10 bases are a match to TRBD2. The CDR3 is 15 residues long. Per the germline V gene, CDR1 is SGHRS and CDR2 is YFSETQ. Germline trimming cut 0 bases from V and 6 bases from J; bases unmatched to any gene: 3. CDR3 loop: CASSLDSGRANEQFF. The CDR3 region has the DNA TGCGCCAGCAGCTTGGACAGCGGGAGGGCCAATGAGCAGTTCTTC. Filled out from reference TRBV5-1 and TRBJ2-1, the complete variable domain reads KAGVTQTPRYLIKTRGQQVTLSCSPISGHRSVSWYQQTPGQGLQFLFEYFSETQRNKGNFPGRFSGRQFSNSRSEMNVSTLELGDSALYLCASSLDSGRANEQFFGPGTRLTVL.

The rearrangement links TRBV4-1 to TRBJ2-1; D might be TRBD1 or TRBD2, each matching 6 bases. The CDR3 contains 18 residues. In germline, CDR1 is MGHRA, CDR2 YSYEKL. V lost 3 bases to trimming and J lost 7 bases, with 25 bases between them. In DNA form, the CDR3 reads TGCGCCAGCAGCCACCCGTGGTCGGGGGACAAACAAGGGAATGAGCAGTTCTTC. Amino acids: CASSHPWSGDKQGNEQFF.

J is TRBJ2-5 and V is TRBV1. TRBV1 is a known pseudogene. The CDR3 is made up of 12 amino acids. The chain's CDR3 is CTSHFSGETQYF. The CDR3, as DNA: TGCACCAGCCACTTCAGTGGAGAGACCCAGTACTTC.

V is TRBV19 and J is TRBJ2-1; possibly TRBD2 for D (5 bases). The germline CDR1 and CDR2 sequences are LNHDA and SQIVND (reference sequence). The V end lost 7 bases, the J end lost 2 bases, and 18 bases lay between the germline ends. This CDR3 comprises 16 residues. The CDR3: CASTPGLLVPYNEQFF. The CDR3 coding sequence is TGTGCCAGTACCCCTGGACTTCTGGTCCCCTACAATGAGCAGTTCTTC.

The V gene is TRBV6-4, the J gene TRBJ1-5; D possibly corresponds to TRBD1 (6 bases). Trimming cost V 4 bases and J 7 bases, with 17 bases left between them. The germline V gene has CDR1 MRHNA and CDR2 SNTAGT. This CDR3 has 15 residues. CDR3 region: CASSADSGGGQPQHF. CDR3 in DNA: TGTGCCAGCAGTGCCGATTCTGGCGGGGGCCAGCCCCAGCATTTT.

V is TRBV7-9 and J is TRBJ2-3, with 8 positions matching TRBD2. From germline, CDR1 is SEHNR and CDR2 FQNEAQ (reference sequence). The V and J ends lost 10 bases and 0 bases, in that order; junction bases with no gene match: 9. The length of the CDR3 is 15 residues. DNA of the CDR3: TGTGCCACCGCCTATAGCGGGGTCAGCACAGATACGCAGTATTTT. Its protein product is CATAYSGVSTDTQYF.

This rearrangement joins TRBV28 to TRBJ2-7; 9 bases are shared with TRBD1. The germline V gene encodes CDR1 MDHEN and CDR2 SYDVKM. V shed 4 bases, J shed 7 bases, and the junction held 5 bases outside the gene matches. The CDR3 runs 13 residues. CDR3 sequence (DNA): TGTGCCAGCAGTTCCGGGACAGGGCGGGAGCAGTACTTC. Its translation: CASSSGTGREQYF.

CDR3 sequence reads: CASSLSEGANSPLHF. The CDR3 nucleotides read TGTGCCAGCAGTCTCTCCGAGGGGGCGAATTCACCCCTCCACTTT. The chain couples TRBV27 to TRBJ1-6; 7 bases line up with TRBD1. V shed 5 bases, J shed 7 bases, and the junction held 8 bases outside the gene matches. This CDR3 comprises 15 residues. Germline V gene lookup returns CDR1 MNHEY and CDR2 SMNVEV (reference sequence).

The V and J genes are TRBV18 and TRBJ1-1, with 9 bases fitting TRBD1. The germline V gene encodes CDR1 KGHSH and CDR2 LQKENI. The CDR3 runs to 21 residues. With 6 bases clipped from V and 1 base from J, the junction kept 24 bases outside the gene matches. CDR3 sequence (DNA): TGTGCCAGCTCTCCCTCGGGCCTAGGTCCTACAGGGGGCAGGTGGAACACTGAAGCTTTCTTT. It specifies CASSPSGLGPTGGRWNTEAFF.

The rearrangement links TRBV27 to TRBJ1-4; tentative D call: TRBD1 (6 bases). Germline loops: CDR1 MNHEY, CDR2 SMNVEV (reference sequence). The length of the CDR3 is 14 residues. Trimming took off 3 bases at V and 8 bases at J, with 13 bases between the two ends. The CDR3, as DNA: TGTGCCAGCAGTTTGGGAAGGGGGGGAGAAAAACTGTTTTTT. It encodes CASSLGRGGEKLFF.

The chain couples TRBV27 to TRBJ1-2; D is possibly TRBD1 (6 bases). This CDR3 contains 15 residues. Germline V gene data show CDR1 as MNHEY and CDR2 as SMNVEV (reference sequence). V lost 3 bases and J lost 6, with 17 bases in between. In DNA, the CDR3 is TGTGCCAGCAGTTTTAGCTCAGGGGCAGGACATGGCTACACCTTC. This codes for CASSFSSGAGHGYTF.

The chain couples TRBV7-9 to TRBJ1-3, with D perhaps TRBD1 (5 bases). V was trimmed by 5 bases and J by 1 base, leaving 9 bases between them. Per germline, CDR1 SEHNR and CDR2 FQNEAQ (reference sequence). The CDR3 runs to 14 residues. CDR3 sequence (DNA): TGTGCCAGCAGCCCGCGGGGGTCTGGAAACACCATATATTTT. This gives the protein CASSPRGSGNTIYF.

The chain recombines TRBV6-5 with TRBJ2-3; D not certain. V was cut by 2 bases and J by 0 bases, with 12 bases left in between. Germline V lookup: CDR1 MNHEY, CDR2 SVGAGI. The CDR3 runs to 16 residues. Here the CDR3 reads CASSYDGLTSTDTQYF. The CDR3 DNA reads as TGTGCCAGCAGTTACGACGGCCTGACTAGCACAGATACGCAGTATTTT.

This chain uses TRBV7-2 with TRBJ1-4; D is uncertain. This CDR3 is 16 amino acids long. Germline CDR1 reads SGHTA; CDR2 reads FQGNSA. V lost 3 bases, J lost 8 bases, and 19 bases lay in between. CDR3 region: CASSFGSGGYGEKLFF. As DNA, the CDR3 is TGTGCCAGCAGCTTCGGGTCGGGAGGCTATGGGGAAAAACTGTTTTTT.

The V call is TRBV4-2, the J call TRBJ2-5; 7 nucleotides match TRBD1. Germline V gene sequence: CDR1 LGHNA, CDR2 YNFKEQ. This CDR3 contains 15 residues. J lost 1 base, V lost 4 bases, and 6 bases had no gene match. The CDR3 nucleotides are TGTGCCAGCAGCCCTTTAGGACAGGTCCAAGAGACCCAGTACTTC. This translates into CASSPLGQVQETQYF.

This rearrangement joins TRBV24-1 to TRBJ2-3; 10 positions match TRBD2. This CDR3 is 12 amino acids long. Per germline, CDR1 KGHDR and CDR2 SFDVKD. The V gene end was trimmed by 9 bases and the J gene end by 6 bases; junction bases not matched to a gene: 2. CDR3 nucleotides: TGTGCCACCGGGACTAGCGTGGATACGCAGTATTTT. Its translation: CATGTSVDTQYF.